This T cell receptor (beta chain) was observed in a study of siplizumab effects on memory and regulatory T cells. This clone was seen more than once but under ten times. Repertoires were generated with immunoSEQ multiplex PCR, while TCRdb's copy carries only in-frame clones and drops some. The table lists 94,000 or so clones, roughly 93% of them singletons. The TCR originated in a human donor in good health. Sequencing was done on a sample of CD8+ T cells sorted from blood.

This CDR3 is CASSEVPVGNTEAFF. Written as DNA, the CDR3 is TGTGCCAGCAGTGAGGTTCCGGTTGGGAACACTGAAGCTTTCTTT. This chain connects TRBV27 to TRBJ1-1; D remains unclear. V was shortened by 5 bases and J by 1 base, with 14 bases between the two germline ends. This CDR3 is 15 amino acids long. Germline CDR1 MNHEY, CDR2 SMNVEV (reference sequence).